The rows below give T cell receptor beta chains drawn from one sample of a study of vaccination effects on CD4 cells after COVID-19. Profiled with immunoSEQ multiplex PCR; TCRdb holds only in-frame clones, not every one. This sample has 50,000 or so clones, with approximately 79% found just once. The antigens these receptors bind are not known. Sequencing used CD4+ T cells from PBMCs cultured with HCoV-OC43 spike peptides, obtained before COVID-19 vaccination. Source of these receptors: a human donor who received a COVID-19 vaccine. Both conserved end residues are part of each CDR3. A D gene is named only where the DNA matches it firmly. The size field is filled for only some rows; it gives once, few, many or a size class.

D gene | J gene | clone size | V gene | CDR3 DNA | CDR3 protein
- | TRBJ1-4 | few | TRBV7-9 | TGTGCCAGCAGTCCCTCCGCAACTAATGAAAAACTGTTTTTT | CASSPSATNEKLFF
- | TRBJ2-3 | - | TRBV6-5 | TGTGCCAGCAGGCCTTTAGGGACTAGCACAGATACGCAGTATTTT | CASRPLGTSTDTQYF
- | TRBJ2-2 | once | TRBV5-1 | TGCGCCAGCAGCTTAGTTTCCGGAAATGACGGGGAGCTGTTTTTT | CASSLVSGNDGELFF
TRBD1 | TRBJ2-2 | few | TRBV10-3 | TGTGCCATCAGAGGGGGCGAGGGGGAGCTGTTTTTT | CAIRGGEGELFF
- | TRBJ1-2 | - | TRBV3-1/TRBV3-2 | TGTGCCAGCAGCCAAGCTCCAGGGTCGGCCTATGGCTACACCTTC | CASSQAPGSAYGYTF
- | TRBJ1-1 | - | TRBV10-1 | TGCGCCAGCAGATGGGGCCGCAGCTCCACTGAAGCTTTCTTT | CASRWGRSSTEAFF
TRBD1 | TRBJ1-3 | - | TRBV5-5 | TGTGCCAGCACCGCTTCCCCAGGGGGCGGAAACACCATATATTTT | CASTASPGGGNTIYF
TRBD1 | TRBJ1-5 | - | TRBV2 | TGTGCCAGCGATGACAGGGGAGGACAGCCCCAGCATTTT | CASDDRGGQPQHF
- | TRBJ1-1 | - | TRBV29-1 | TGCAGCGTTGGTAGATTGGGTCGGGCCATGAACACTGAAGCTTTCTTT | CSVGRLGRAMNTEAFF
- | TRBJ1-2 | few | TRBV6-5 | TGTGCCAGCAGTTACTCGATTGTGGGAGGCAACTATGGCTACACCTTC | CASSYSIVGGNYGYTF
- | TRBJ1-2 | - | TRBV10-2 | TGCGCCAGCAGTGACTTGACAGGTGCGCGTGGCTACACCTTC | CASSDLTGARGYTF
TRBD2 | TRBJ2-5 | - | TRBV4-1 | TGCGCCAGCAGCCAGTCAGCGGGGGCCGGGTTGGAGACCCAGTACTTC | CASSQSAGAGLETQYF
TRBD1 | TRBJ1-4 | - | TRBV19 | TGTGCCAGTAGTTCCCACGGGACAGGGGGTGAAAAACTGTTTTTT | CASSSHGTGGEKLFF
- | TRBJ2-5 | - | TRBV5-5 | TGTGCCAGCAGTCGTGGGTCCCCGGACCAAGAGACCCAGTACTTC | CASSRGSPDQETQYF
- | TRBJ1-5 | - | TRBV6-6 | TGTGCCAGCAGTTACTCAGCGCAGTTGCCCCAGCATTTT | CASSYSAQLPQHF
TRBD1 | TRBJ1-5 | - | TRBV19 | TGTGCCAGTTACATGACAGGGAGTGATCAGCCCCAGCATTTT | CASYMTGSDQPQHF
- | TRBJ1-3 | few | TRBV2 | TGTGCCAGCAGTGACGGGGTTGGAAACACCATATATTTT | CASSDGVGNTIYF
- | TRBJ2-2 | - | TRBV7-2 | TGTGCCAGCAGCTTAGTTTCCTTACCTACCGGGGAGCTGTTTTTT | CASSLVSLPTGELFF
- | TRBJ1-3 | - | TRBV6-5 | TGTGCCAGCAGGGCAGAGGGGCTGACTGGAAACACCATATATTTT | CASRAEGLTGNTIYF
TRBD1 | TRBJ1-2 | - | TRBV6-2/TRBV6-3 | TGTGCCAGCAGTTACCCGGGACAGGGGAGAAGATATGGCTACACCTTC | CASSYPGQGRRYGYTF
TRBD1 | TRBJ1-5 | once | TRBV2 | TGTGCCAGCAGGGACAGGGTGAGCAATCAGCCCCAGCATTTT | CASRDRVSNQPQHF
- | TRBJ2-5 | - | TRBV4-1 | TGCGCCAGCAGCCAGGCCTTACAGGAGACCCAGTACTTC | CASSQALQETQYF
- | TRBJ2-3 | - | TRBV7-9 | TGTGCCAGCAGCTTATCCGGGGGGCGTCCCACAGATACGCAGTATTTT | CASSLSGGRPTDTQYF
TRBD1 | TRBJ1-1 | - | TRBV18 | TGTGCCAGCTCACCAGGACAGGGGACGGGTGAAGCTTTCTTT | CASSPGQGTGEAFF
TRBD1 | TRBJ1-4 | - | TRBV5-5 | TGTGCCAGCAGCCCCAAAGAAGGGGGCAGTGAAAAACTGTTTTTT | CASSPKEGGSEKLFF
TRBD2 | TRBJ2-5 | once | TRBV2 | TGTGCCAGCAGCTCGCGGGCGGGGGGCGCGGAGACCCAGTACTTC | CASSSRAGGAETQYF
- | TRBJ2-5 | - | TRBV11-1 | TGTGCCAGCAGACAGTGGACCCAGTACTTC | CASRQWTQYF
TRBD1 | TRBJ2-4 | - | TRBV19 | TGTGCCAGTAGTAGACAGGGCCCTAACATTCAGTACTTC | CASSRQGPNIQYF
- | TRBJ1-2 | - | TRBV10-2 | TGCGCCAGCACTGATAGGGGTCTAGTCGGCTACACCTTC | CASTDRGLVGYTF
- | TRBJ2-3 | - | TRBV6-1 | TGTGCCAGCAGTGAAGGTGGCGGGCCAGGGGATACGCAGTATTTT | CASSEGGGPGDTQYF
TRBD1 | TRBJ1-6 | many | TRBV4-2 | TGTGCCAGCAGCCATTCTGGACAGGGGTTGCATTCACCCCTCCACTTT | CASSHSGQGLHSPLHF
TRBD1 | TRBJ1-5 | once | TRBV7-2 | TGTGCCAGCAGGCGTGCAGGGGGCGGGCCTCATCAGCCCCAGCATTTT | CASRRAGGGPHQPQHF
TRBD1 | TRBJ2-2 | - | TRBV24-1 | TGTGCCACCACCGACGGGACAGGTAACACCGGGGAGCTGTTTTTT | CATTDGTGNTGELFF
- | TRBJ2-5 | once | TRBV12-3/TRBV12-4 | TGTGCCAGCAGCTATGACAGCTTAGAGACCCAGTACTTC | CASSYDSLETQYF
- | TRBJ1-1 | - | TRBV6-5 | TGTGCCACTACGGTAGGGATGAACACTGAAGCTTTCTTT | CATTVGMNTEAFF
TRBD2 | TRBJ2-3 | - | TRBV2 | TGTGCCAGCAGCCTAGCGGGGGGGGACACAGATACGCAGTATTTT | CASSLAGGDTDTQYF
- | TRBJ2-5 | few | TRBV24-1 | TGTGCCACCAGTGATGTCAGGGGCGGTGAGACCCAGTACTTC | CATSDVRGGETQYF
TRBD1 | TRBJ1-1 | once | TRBV25-1 | TGTGCCAGCAGGGCCCCGACAGGGTTCTTCGACACTGAAGCTTTCTTT | CASRAPTGFFDTEAFF
- | TRBJ1-1 | - | TRBV12-3/TRBV12-4 | TGTGCCAGCAGTTTAGTTTGGGGCTCTGAAGCTTTCTTT | CASSLVWGSEAFF
TRBD1 | TRBJ2-5 | few | TRBV27 | TGTGCCAGCAGTTCTGCCGGGACAGGACAAGAGACCCAGTACTTC | CASSSAGTGQETQYF
- | TRBJ1-2 | - | TRBV6-5 | TGTGCCAGCACCCCGGAATTGCAAGGCTATGGCTACACCTTC | CASTPELQGYGYTF
- | TRBJ1-2 | - | TRBV7-2 | TGTGCCAGCAGCCCAGCCCAGGGGACGGATGGCTACACCTTC | CASSPAQGTDGYTF
TRBD1 | TRBJ2-3 | - | TRBV5-4 | TGTGCCAGCAGCACACAACTAGGGACAGGGCCAGATACGCAGTATTTT | CASSTQLGTGPDTQYF
- | TRBJ1-2 | - | TRBV28 | TGTGCCAGCCGGCCAGAGGGAGGCAACTATGGCTACACCTTC | CASRPEGGNYGYTF